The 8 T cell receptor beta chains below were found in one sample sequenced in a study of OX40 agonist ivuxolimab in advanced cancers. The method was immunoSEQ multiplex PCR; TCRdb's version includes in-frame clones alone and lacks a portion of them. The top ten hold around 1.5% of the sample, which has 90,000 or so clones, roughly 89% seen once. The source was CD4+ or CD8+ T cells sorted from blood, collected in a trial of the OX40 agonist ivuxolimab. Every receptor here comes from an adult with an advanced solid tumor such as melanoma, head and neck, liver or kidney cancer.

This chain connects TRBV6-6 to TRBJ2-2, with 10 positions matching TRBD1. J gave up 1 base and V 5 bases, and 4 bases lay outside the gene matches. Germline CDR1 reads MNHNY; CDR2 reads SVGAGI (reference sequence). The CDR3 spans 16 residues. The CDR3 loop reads CASSGRTGGNTGELFF. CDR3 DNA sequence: TGTGCCAGCAGTGGACGGACAGGGGGGAACACCGGGGAGCTGTTTTTT.

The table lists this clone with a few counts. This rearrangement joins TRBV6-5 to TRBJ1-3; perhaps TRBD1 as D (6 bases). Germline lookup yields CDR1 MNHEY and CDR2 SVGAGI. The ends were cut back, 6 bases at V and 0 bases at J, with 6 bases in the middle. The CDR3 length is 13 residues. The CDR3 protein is CASRTGSGNTIYF. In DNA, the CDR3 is TGTGCCAGCAGGACAGGCTCTGGAAACACCATATATTTT.

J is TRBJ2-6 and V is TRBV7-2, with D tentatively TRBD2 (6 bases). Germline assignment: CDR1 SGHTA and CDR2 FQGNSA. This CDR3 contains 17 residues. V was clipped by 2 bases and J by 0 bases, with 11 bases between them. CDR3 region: CASSLNGGGSGANVLTF. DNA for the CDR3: TGTGCCAGCAGCTTAAACGGGGGTGGCTCTGGGGCCAACGTCCTGACTTTC.

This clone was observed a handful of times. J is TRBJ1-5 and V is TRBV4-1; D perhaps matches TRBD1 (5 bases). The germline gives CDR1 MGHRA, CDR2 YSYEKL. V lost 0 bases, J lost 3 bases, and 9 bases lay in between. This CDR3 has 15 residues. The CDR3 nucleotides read TGCGCCAGCAGCCAAGATCCCAGGGTCAATCAGCCCCAGCATTTT. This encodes CASSQDPRVNQPQHF.

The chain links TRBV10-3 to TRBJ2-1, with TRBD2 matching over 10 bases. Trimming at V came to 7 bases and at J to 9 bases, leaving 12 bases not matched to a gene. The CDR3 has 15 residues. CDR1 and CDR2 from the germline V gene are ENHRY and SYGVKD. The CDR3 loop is CAINQAGGSNAEQFF. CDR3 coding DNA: TGTGCCATCAATCAAGCGGGAGGGTCAAATGCTGAGCAGTTCTTC.

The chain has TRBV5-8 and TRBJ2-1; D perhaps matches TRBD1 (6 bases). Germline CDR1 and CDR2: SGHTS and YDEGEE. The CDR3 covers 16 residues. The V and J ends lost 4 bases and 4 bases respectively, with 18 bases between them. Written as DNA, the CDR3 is TGTGCCAGCAGCCCTAGAACAGGGACGCTTTACAATGAGCAGTTCTTC. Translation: CASSPRTGTLYNEQFF.

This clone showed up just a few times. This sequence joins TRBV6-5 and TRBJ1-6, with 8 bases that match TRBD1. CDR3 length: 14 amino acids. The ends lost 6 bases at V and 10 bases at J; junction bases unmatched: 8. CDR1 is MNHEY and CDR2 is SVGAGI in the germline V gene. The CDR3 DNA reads TGTGCCAGCAGCACAGGGGGACACGGGTCACCCCTCCACTTT. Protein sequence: CASSTGGHGSPLHF.

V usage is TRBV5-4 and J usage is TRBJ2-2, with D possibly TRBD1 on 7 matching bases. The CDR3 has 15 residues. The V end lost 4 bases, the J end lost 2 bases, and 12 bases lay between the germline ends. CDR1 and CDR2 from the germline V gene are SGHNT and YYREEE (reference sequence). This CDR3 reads CASSAGQRNTGELFF. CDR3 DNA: TGTGCCAGCAGCGCGGGACAGCGAAACACCGGGGAGCTGTTTTTT.